What follows are 26 T cell receptor beta chains derived from one specimen sequenced in a study of T-cell reconstitution after alpha-beta-depleted transplantation in children. Unique molecular identifiers were incorporated when the TCRbeta library was constructed. TCRdb re-analysed the PCR reads in MiXCR, keeping a single row per CDR3 protein. This sample has approximately 400,000 distinct CDR3 sequences, with 15% to 20% found just once. Material: PBMCs, mostly from graft donor cells, obtained 360 days after TCRalphabeta/CD19-depleted stem cell transplant. Receptor source: a boy in the first two years of life who had a stem cell transplant for Wiskott-Aldrich syndrome, so the T cells may come from the graft donor.

This clonotype was observed once. V is TRBV30 and J is TRBJ2-5, with a weak D call TRBD1 (5 bases). With 0 bases removed from V and 5 bases from J, the gap between germline ends came to 13 bases. The germline V gene encodes CDR1 GTSNPN and CDR2 SVGIG (reference sequence). There are 14 residues in the CDR3. The DNA of the CDR3 is TGTGCCTGGAGTGTACTTGACAGTTGGGAGACCCAGTACTTC. This encodes CAWSVLDSWETQYF.

The chain employs TRBV5-1 and TRBJ2-2, with D possibly matching TRBD1 (6 bases). V was pared by 4 bases and J by 4 bases, with 14 bases between. The germline V gene encodes CDR1 SGHRS and CDR2 YFSETQ. CDR3 size: 15 residues. The CDR3 nucleotides are TGCGCCAGCAGCGCCAGGGGCGTTGTCACCGGGGAGCTGTTTTTT. Translated: CASSARGVVTGELFF.

The chain combines TRBV20-1 with TRBJ2-5; 7 bases align to TRBD1. Trimming cost V 5 bases and J 3 bases; bases outside gene matches: 6. The CDR3 covers 13 residues. Per germline, CDR1 DFQATT and CDR2 SNEGSKA (reference sequence). In DNA, the CDR3 is TGCAGTGCTCCAGGACAGGACGAAGAGACCCAGTACTTC. It codes for CSAPGQDEETQYF.

The sample holds a few counts of this clonotype. The chain combines TRBV15 with TRBJ2-3; possibly TRBD2 for D (7 bases). In germline, CDR1 is LNHNV, CDR2 YYDKDF (reference sequence). Trimming pared 2 bases from V and 2 bases from J, leaving 17 bases between. The CDR3 runs 17 residues. The CDR3 loop is CATSRLLGGAHTDTQYF. The DNA of the CDR3 is TGTGCCACCAGCAGACTCCTTGGGGGGGCCCACACAGATACGCAGTATTTT.

This clonotype was seen only a few times. This sequence joins TRBV12-3 or TRBV12-4 and TRBJ2-5, with TRBD1 matching over 7 bases. This CDR3 spans 15 amino acids. V was pared by 3 bases and J by 1 base, with 5 bases of the junction left unmatched. In DNA, the CDR3 is TGTGCCAGCAGTTTGACAGGGCCAATCCAAGAGACCCAGTACTTC. Its translation: CASSLTGPIQETQYF.

A few counts support this clonotype. The chain couples TRBV18 to TRBJ2-5; no clear D gene. Looked up from germline, CDR1 is KGHSH and CDR2 is LQKENI. This CDR3 is built from 13 residues. V was trimmed by 4 bases and J by 1 base, leaving 7 bases between them. Here the CDR3 reads CASSRGSQETQYF. The CDR3 DNA follows: TGTGCCAGCTCACGGGGATCCCAAGAGACCCAGTACTTC.

The chain combines TRBV6-5 with TRBJ2-5, with D perhaps TRBD1 (5 bases). V lost 0 bases and J 4 bases, leaving 12 bases between the germline ends. CDR3 length equals 15 residues. Germline V gene data show CDR1 as MNHEY and CDR2 as SVGAGI. This chain's CDR3 is CASSYSGHRGETQYF. CDR3 in DNA: TGTGCCAGCAGTTACTCCGGCCATAGGGGAGAGACCCAGTACTTC.

This sequence joins TRBV5-1 and TRBJ2-1; tentative D call: TRBD2 (6 bases). Per germline, CDR1 SGHRS and CDR2 YFSETQ. Trimming removed 6 bases from V and 4 bases from J, with 17 bases in between. The CDR3 sequence is 15 residues long. The CDR3 DNA follows: TGCGCCAGCACCGAACGGCGGGGTCGATACAATGAGCAGTTCTTC. It is translated as CASTERRGRYNEQFF.

This clonotype appeared a few times. The chain links TRBV7-2 to TRBJ2-7; weak D call: TRBD1 (5 bases). There are 14 residues in the CDR3. CDR1 and CDR2 (germline): SGHTA, FQGNSA. Trimming took 7 bases from V and 3 from J, leaving 16 bases between them. The CDR3 nucleotides read TGTGCCAGCAAACCCCGGGCAGGGAACTACGAGCAGTACTTC. Amino acid sequence: CASKPRAGNYEQYF.

The sample holds a few counts of this clonotype. V and J are TRBV27 and TRBJ2-2; D gene unclear. Per the germline V gene, CDR1 is MNHEY and CDR2 is SMNVEV (reference sequence). V lost 6 bases and J lost 7, with 12 bases in between. There are 13 residues in the CDR3. The CDR3 region has the DNA TGTGCCAGCAGCTCCCCCAGTTACGGGGAGCTGTTTTTT. Translating it yields CASSSPSYGELFF.

The CDR3 DNA sequence: TGCAGTGCTAGCGAGGGTAGCGTGTACAATGAGCAGTTCTTC. Its translation: CSASEGSVYNEQFF. This chain joins TRBV20-1 and TRBJ2-1, with a tentative D call TRBD2 (5 bases). V shed 3 bases and J shed 4 bases, with 13 bases lying between them. CDR1 is DFQATT, CDR2 SNEGSKA, per germline (reference sequence). This CDR3 contains 14 residues.

The chain couples TRBV3-1 to TRBJ2-5, with D possibly called TRBD1 or TRBD2 (5 bases each). Trimming left V 1 base short and J 7 bases short, with 22 bases between. The CDR3 consists of 17 residues. Germline V CDR1 and CDR2: LGHDT, YNNKEL (reference sequence). The CDR3 DNA is TGTGCCAGCAGCCAAGGTGCAAGAACGGGGCCCCGAGTGACCCAGTACTTC. It translates to CASSQGARTGPRVTQYF.

The rearrangement joins TRBV24-1 to TRBJ2-2; D gene uncertain. The CDR3 runs to 12 residues. Germline loops: CDR1 KGHDR, CDR2 SFDVKD. Trimming left V 10 bases short and J 4 bases short, with 9 bases between. DNA of the CDR3: TGTGCCACGAGCAGACCCACCGGGGAGCTGTTTTTT. It translates to CATSRPTGELFF.

V gene TRBV19 combines with J gene TRBJ1-1; maybe TRBD1 (6 bases). Germline V gene lookup returns CDR1 LNHDA and CDR2 SQIVND (reference sequence). The CDR3 length is 12 residues. V was shortened by 7 bases and J by 12 bases, with 18 bases between the two germline ends. The DNA of the CDR3 is TGTGCCAGTAATGGTAGACAGGAGAAAACTTTCTTT. This translates into CASNGRQEKTFF.

This clonotype has only a few counts. This chain uses TRBV3-1 with TRBJ2-5, with D perhaps TRBD2 (5 bases). This CDR3 has 13 amino acids. CDR1 and CDR2 (germline): LGHDT, YNNKEL (reference sequence). Trimming left V 1 base short and J 7 bases short, with 10 bases between. CDR3 coding DNA: TGTGCCAGCAGCCAAGCCCCCGCGGGGACCCAGTACTTC. Protein: CASSQAPAGTQYF.

Only a few counts were recorded for this clonotype. The chain recombines TRBV5-1 with TRBJ2-1; D is perhaps TRBD1 (6 bases). V was cut by 3 bases and J by 2 bases, with 12 bases left in between. This CDR3 is built from 15 residues. Germline CDR1 and CDR2: SGHRS and YFSETQ. This chain's CDR3 is CASSSGTQPYNEQFF. Written as DNA, the CDR3 is TGCGCCAGCAGCTCCGGGACACAGCCCTACAATGAGCAGTTCTTC.

CDR3 loop: CASSYLDRDYEQYF. DNA of the CDR3: TGTGCCAGCAGCTATTTAGACAGGGACTACGAGCAGTACTTC. The chain has TRBV12-3 or TRBV12-4 and TRBJ2-7; TRBD1 matches at 7 bases. The CDR3 sequence is 14 residues long. J gave up 3 bases and V 6 bases, and 8 bases lay outside the gene matches.

The genes are TRBV18 and TRBJ2-1; 7 bases line up with TRBD1. The germline gives CDR1 KGHSH, CDR2 LQKENI. CDR3 length equals 14 residues. V gave up 3 bases and J gave up 4 bases; unmatched junction bases: 3. CDR3 protein: CASSPGQLYNEQFF. DNA of the CDR3: TGTGCCAGCTCACCGGGACAGCTTTACAATGAGCAGTTCTTC.

The chain employs TRBV6-2 or TRBV6-3 and TRBJ2-7, with D possibly being TRBD1 (6 bases). CDR3 length: 13 residues. Germline CDR1 and CDR2: MNHEY and SVGEGT. Trimming took 6 bases from V and 4 from J, leaving 13 bases between them. The CDR3 reads CASRWTVLYEQYF. DNA for the CDR3: TGTGCCAGCAGATGGACAGTCCTGTACGAGCAGTACTTC.

CDR3: CASSSSGRSSDEQFF. The CDR3 DNA sequence: TGTGCCAGCAGTTCTAGCGGGAGGTCCTCGGATGAGCAGTTCTTC. This sequence joins TRBV12-3 or TRBV12-4 and TRBJ2-1; 11 nucleotides line up with TRBD2. V was pared by 4 bases and J by 8 bases, with 7 bases of the junction left unmatched. The CDR3 is 15 residues long.

In this sample, this clonotype turned up a few times. The chain carries TRBV29-1 and TRBJ2-7; D gene uncertain. The germline V and J ends were trimmed by 5 bases and 0 bases, with 5 bases remaining between them. The CDR3 sequence is 11 residues long. In germline, CDR1 is SQVTM, CDR2 ANQGSEA. DNA for the CDR3: TGCAGCGTTCGAAGCTCCTACGAGCAGTACTTC. As protein: CSVRSSYEQYF.

In its sample, this clonotype was seen a few times. The chain's CDR3 is CSVAAGVNYGYTF. The CDR3 DNA follows: TGCAGCGTTGCGGCAGGGGTAAACTATGGCTACACCTTC. This chain joins TRBV29-1 and TRBJ1-2; the D gene is possibly TRBD1 (6 bases). The V gene's germline CDR1 is SQVTM and CDR2 ANQGSEA. Between the trimmed V and J ends, which lost 4 bases and 2 bases, there was a span of 11 bases. The CDR3 is made up of 13 amino acids.

The chain carries TRBV20-1 and TRBJ2-1, with 13 bases matching TRBD2. V shed 3 bases, J shed 8 bases, and the junction held 10 bases outside the gene matches. There are 16 residues in the CDR3. Germline-derived CDR1 and CDR2 are DFQATT and SNEGSKA (reference sequence). CDR3 protein: CSARIPGLAGRYEQFF. The CDR3 DNA sequence: TGCAGTGCTAGGATTCCGGGACTAGCGGGACGGTATGAGCAGTTCTTC.

This clonotype was observed at least ten times. This chain uses TRBV20-1 with TRBJ2-7, with D perhaps being TRBD1 or TRBD2 (6 bases each). V was shortened by 0 bases and J by 4 bases, with 13 bases between the two germline ends. From germline, CDR1 is DFQATT and CDR2 SNEGSKA (reference sequence). The CDR3 is 14 amino acids. The CDR3 nucleotides are TGCAGTGCTAGAGATGCCGGGGGCGCGTACGAGCAGTACTTC. Amino acid sequence: CSARDAGGAYEQYF.

The chain employs TRBV24-1 and TRBJ2-2; the D gene is possibly TRBD2 (5 bases). V shed 5 bases and J shed 3 bases, with 9 bases lying between them. The length of the CDR3 is 14 residues. Germline CDR1 is KGHDR and CDR2 is SFDVKD. The CDR3 nucleotides are TGTGCCACCAGTGGTACTAGGTACACCGGGGAGCTGTTTTTT. Protein: CATSGTRYTGELFF.

The chain links TRBV2 to TRBJ2-7; possible D gene TRBD1, 6 bases. Between the trimmed V and J ends, which lost 7 bases and 5 bases, there was a span of 15 bases. CDR3 length: 13 residues. Germline assignment: CDR1 SNHLY and CDR2 FYNNEI. CDR3 bases: TGTGCCAGCAATCGGGACATTATCAACGAGCAGTACTTC. Protein sequence: CASNRDIINEQYF.